These 22 T cell receptor beta chains were sequenced from one sample in a study of T cell responses to AZD1222 COVID-19 vaccine (dated by TCRdb to the early 2020s). In light of the paper, this sample's time point label describes: about 28 days (+/-7) after the second vaccine dose. The library relied on the immunoSEQ multiplex PCR assay. The table was pulled from immuneACCESS by TCRdb, which kept in-frame rearrangements only. Such tables lose some clones; where checked, under half of the loss comes from unresolved V genes, and the rest has no known cause. The sample table lists about 120,000 clones, 92% of them with a count of one. The ten largest clones add up to about 8% of the sample. The specimen was peripheral blood, collected 28 days after the second AZD1222 dose. The receptors derive from an adult who received the AZD1222 COVID-19 vaccine.

This chain uses TRBV29-1 with TRBJ1-3; D is uncertain. Germline assignment: CDR1 SQVTM and CDR2 ANQGSEA. The CDR3 totals 13 residues. Trimming left V 1 base short and J 4 bases short, with 8 bases between. The CDR3 DNA is TGCAGCGTTGAAGGACTGGAGGGAAACACCATATATTTT. Translated, it gives CSVEGLEGNTIYF.

In regard to this clone: With a much larger clone just one base away, this may be a read error. Other DNA sequences from this sample encode an identical CDR3 as well. This chain links TRBV12-3 or TRBV12-4 with TRBJ2-5; D unclear. The CDR3 is 11 residues long. Trimming removed 3 bases at V and 4 bases at J, with 3 bases between. CDR3 nucleotide sequence: TGTGCCAGCAGTTTCGGAGAGACCCAGTACTTC. Residues: CASSFGETQYF.

The CDR3 DNA reads as TGTGCCAGCAGTCCTGACTGGGACACTGAAGCTTTCTTT. It codes for CASSPDWDTEAFF. The chain carries TRBV12-3 or TRBV12-4 and TRBJ1-1; D unclear. V was cut by 5 bases and J by 3 bases, with 10 bases left in between. This CDR3 spans 13 amino acids.

The rearrangement joins TRBV6-4 to TRBJ1-5; D is unresolved. V shed 7 bases and J shed 0 bases, with 13 bases lying between them. The germline CDR1 and CDR2 sequences are MRHNA and SNTAGT. This CDR3 has 15 residues. The CDR3 region is CASKVHPHSNQPQHF. The CDR3 region has the DNA TGTGCCAGCAAGGTGCACCCTCATAGCAATCAGCCCCAGCATTTT.

There are a few counts of this clone. The V and J genes are TRBV28 and TRBJ1-5; no clear D. Looked up from germline, CDR1 is MDHEN and CDR2 is SYDVKM. The CDR3 extends over 16 amino acids. The V and J ends lost 8 bases and 0 bases respectively, with 17 bases between them. CDR3 amino acids: CASGGQELYSNQPQHF. In nucleotides, the CDR3 is TGTGCCAGCGGAGGGCAGGAGCTATATAGCAATCAGCCCCAGCATTTT.

This clone was detected only once. The chain employs TRBV2 and TRBJ1-5, with D maybe TRBD1 (5 bases). Per the germline V gene, CDR1 is SNHLY and CDR2 is FYNNEI. The CDR3 consists of 14 residues. V lost 4 bases, J lost 4 bases, and 11 bases lay in between. The CDR3 sequence is CASSGGAGNQPQHF. In DNA form, the CDR3 reads TGTGCCAGCAGTGGTGGGGCCGGGAATCAGCCCCAGCATTTT.

A single count supports this clone. The chain carries TRBV28 and TRBJ1-2; D might be TRBD1 (6 bases). Germline V gene sequence: CDR1 MDHEN, CDR2 SYDVKM. This CDR3 is 14 amino acids long. Trimming took off 4 bases at V and 8 bases at J, with 17 bases between the two ends. CDR3: CASSSDRFDQGYTF. CDR3 sequence (DNA): TGTGCCAGCAGTTCCGACAGGTTTGATCAGGGCTACACCTTC.

The chain recombines TRBV6-6 with TRBJ1-5; D is possibly TRBD1 (5 bases). The CDR3 runs 14 residues. V was pared by 2 bases and J by 6 bases, with 11 bases between. Germline-derived CDR1 and CDR2 are MNHNY and SVGAGI (reference sequence). The CDR3 DNA reads as TGTGCCAGCAGTTACGTGGGGGTGGGTCAGCCCCAGCATTTT. Encoded protein: CASSYVGVGQPQHF.

This clone appeared once. The chain couples TRBV5-8 to TRBJ1-5, with no clear D. Trimming stripped 2 bases from V and 3 bases from J, with 9 bases between. CDR3 length: 14 amino acids. The germline V gene has CDR1 SGHTS and CDR2 YDEGEE. In DNA, the CDR3 is TGTGCCAGCAGCTTTTTACAGTACAATCAGCCCCAGCATTTT. Amino acids: CASSFLQYNQPQHF.

The CDR3 sequence: CASSSLVTRAFF. CDR3 in DNA: TGTGCCAGCAGCAGTCTCGTGACGAGGGCTTTCTTT. The chain carries TRBV28 and TRBJ1-1; no definite D call. V lost 6 bases and J lost 11, with 16 bases in between. The CDR3 totals 12 residues. Germline V lookup: CDR1 MDHEN, CDR2 SYDVKM.

The gene calls are TRBV11-2 and TRBJ2-7, with 10 bases lining up with TRBD2. The trim removed 3 bases at V and 2 bases at J, leaving 1 base unmatched. The CDR3 spans 14 residues. The germline gives CDR1 SGHAT, CDR2 FQNNGV. The CDR3 reads CASSFTSGAYEQYF. The DNA of the CDR3 is TGTGCCAGCAGCTTCACTAGCGGGGCCTACGAGCAGTACTTC.

The chain is built from TRBV19 and TRBJ2-2; D is ambiguous. The germline V and J ends were trimmed by 3 bases and 4 bases, with 12 bases remaining between them. Per germline, CDR1 LNHDA and CDR2 SQIVND (reference sequence). The CDR3 loop spans 15 amino acids. CDR3 region: CASSIPSLSTGELFF. As DNA, the CDR3 is TGTGCCAGTAGTATCCCTAGTTTAAGCACCGGGGAGCTGTTTTTT.

The chain employs TRBV7-9 and TRBJ2-6; no reliable D call. Germline V gene lookup returns CDR1 SEHNR and CDR2 FQNEAQ (reference sequence). The CDR3 has 16 amino acids. With 1 base removed from V and 0 bases from J, the gap between germline ends came to 7 bases. The CDR3 loop reads CASSLDVISGANVLTF. In DNA form, the CDR3 reads TGTGCCAGCAGCTTAGACGTGATCTCTGGGGCCAACGTCCTGACTTTC.

The gene calls are TRBV29-1 and TRBJ2-7; no clear D. The CDR3 spans 16 residues. In germline, CDR1 is SQVTM, CDR2 ANQGSEA. V lost 1 base, J lost 0 bases, and 16 bases lay in between. CDR3 residues: CSVEGVGTSSSYEQYF. The CDR3 DNA follows: TGCAGCGTTGAAGGGGTGGGCACCTCGTCCTCCTACGAGCAGTACTTC.

The chain employs TRBV5-8 and TRBJ2-5, with 8 positions matching TRBD2. J was trimmed by 6 bases and V by 4 bases; bases with no gene match: 14. The CDR3 length is 16 residues. Germline CDR1 reads SGHTS; CDR2 reads YDEGEE. The CDR3 spells CASSPKVSGISKTQYF. The CDR3 nucleotides are TGTGCCAGCAGCCCCAAGGTTAGCGGGATATCCAAGACCCAGTACTTC.

The chain couples TRBV6-6 to TRBJ2-3; 9 bases are a match to TRBD1. V lost 7 bases to trimming and J lost 6 bases; unmatched junction nucleotides: 11. Germline V lookup: CDR1 MNHNY, CDR2 SVGAGI (reference sequence). The CDR3 length is 15 residues. As DNA, the CDR3 is TGTGCCAGCATTTCGGGACAGGGACGTTTGGATACGCAGTATTTT. Encoded protein: CASISGQGRLDTQYF.

This clone was detected only a few times. The chain combines TRBV7-6 with TRBJ1-2, with 9 bases aligning to TRBD1. Germline CDR1 SGHVS, CDR2 FNYEAQ. The CDR3 totals 18 residues. V dropped 5 bases and J dropped 8; count of bases not matched to a gene: 21. CDR3 bases: TGTGCCAGCAGCCGACAGGGGGACGGCTTTGAGGGGGCGGAGGGCTACACCTTC. This sequence encodes CASSRQGDGFEGAEGYTF.

Only one count was recorded for this clone. This sequence joins TRBV10-3 and TRBJ1-6; D remains ambiguous. Trimming took off 3 bases at V and 5 bases at J, with 8 bases between the two ends. The length of the CDR3 is 14 residues. Germline CDR1 ENHRY, CDR2 SYGVKD. The CDR3 sequence is CAISEPGDNSPLHF. The CDR3 DNA follows: TGTGCCATCAGTGAACCAGGTGATAATTCACCCCTCCACTTT.

In DNA form, the CDR3 reads TGTGCCAGCAGCCCTAGGGGGGACAGGGTCTATGGCTACACCTTC. It encodes CASSPRGDRVYGYTF. The V call is TRBV7-9, the J call TRBJ1-2; 9 bases fit TRBD1. The V gene end was trimmed by 5 bases and the J gene end by 4 bases; junction bases not matched to a gene: 8. There are 15 residues in the CDR3. Germline CDR1 is SEHNR and CDR2 is FQNEAQ (reference sequence).

This chain connects TRBV28 to TRBJ2-7, with D unclear. CDR1 and CDR2 from the germline V gene are MDHEN and SYDVKM. Trimming left V 3 bases short and J 3 bases short, with 6 bases between. CDR3 length: 12 residues. The CDR3 is CASSLRDYEQYF. DNA of the CDR3: TGTGCCAGCAGTTTGCGAGACTACGAGCAGTACTTC.

This chain links TRBV5-6 with TRBJ1-5; D unresolved. V dropped 0 bases and J dropped 0 bases, with 10 bases sitting between them. The germline CDR1 and CDR2 sequences are SGHDT and YYEEEE. This CDR3 spans 16 amino acids. This CDR3 reads CASSLGTDPSNQPQHF. CDR3 sequence (DNA): TGTGCCAGCAGCTTGGGGACGGATCCTAGCAATCAGCCCCAGCATTTT. The variable domain in full, completed from reference TRBV5-6 and TRBJ1-5, reads DAGVTQSPTHLIKTRGQQVTLRCSPKSGHDTVSWYQQALGQGPQFIFQYYEEEERQRGNFPDRFSGHQFPNYSSELNVNALLLGDSALYLCASSLGTDPSNQPQHFGDGTRLSIL.

This chain joins TRBV2 and TRBJ1-5; TRBD1 aligns across 8 bases. CDR3 length: 19 residues. V shed 3 bases and J 0 bases; nucleotides not matched to a gene: 13. Looked up from germline, CDR1 is SNHLY and CDR2 is FYNNEI. In DNA form, the CDR3 reads TGTGCCAGCAGTGATAAAGTGTGGACAGGGACTAATAGCAATCAGCCCCAGCATTTT. Amino acid sequence: CASSDKVWTGTNSNQPQHF.